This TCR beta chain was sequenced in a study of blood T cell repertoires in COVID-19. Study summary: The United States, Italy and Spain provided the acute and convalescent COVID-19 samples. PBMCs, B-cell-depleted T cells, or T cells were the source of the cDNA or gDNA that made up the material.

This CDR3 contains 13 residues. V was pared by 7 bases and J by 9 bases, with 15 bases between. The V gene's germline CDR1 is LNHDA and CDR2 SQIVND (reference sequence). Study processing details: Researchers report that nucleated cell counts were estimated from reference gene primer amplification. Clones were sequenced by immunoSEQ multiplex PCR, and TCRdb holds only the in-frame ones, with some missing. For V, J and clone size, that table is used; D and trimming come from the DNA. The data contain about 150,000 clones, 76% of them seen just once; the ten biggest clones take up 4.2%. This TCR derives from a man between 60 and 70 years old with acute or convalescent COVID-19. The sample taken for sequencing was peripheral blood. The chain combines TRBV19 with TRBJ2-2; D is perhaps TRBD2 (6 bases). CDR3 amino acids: CASKRGGIRELFF. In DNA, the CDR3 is TGTGCCAGTAAGCGTGGGGGGATCAGGGAGCTGTTTTTT.